Each of the 14 T cell receptor beta chains below was sequenced from the same sample in a study of blood T cell repertoires in COVID-19. Libraries were prepared by immunoSEQ multiplex PCR; TCRdb keeps only in-frame clonotypes and omits some of them. The sample includes some 160,000 clones, roughly 90% of them seen just once. Material: peripheral blood. These receptors came from a woman in her 70s with acute or convalescent COVID-19.

In DNA form, the CDR3 reads TGTGCCAGCAGTTACGCGCGGCAGGGGAATGAAAAACTGTTTTTT. Residues: CASSYARQGNEKLFF. The chain combines TRBV6-5 with TRBJ1-4; D might be TRBD1 (6 bases). Germline assignment: CDR1 MNHEY and CDR2 SVGAGI. With 2 bases removed from V and 5 bases from J, the gap between germline ends came to 12 bases. CDR3 size: 15 residues.

The chain uses TRBV27 and TRBJ1-6; D not certain. Germline lookup yields CDR1 MNHEY and CDR2 SMNVEV (reference sequence). Trimming removed 8 bases at V and 6 bases at J, with 8 bases between. There are 12 residues in the CDR3. CDR3 nucleotides: TGTGCCAGCTCGGAGGGTAATTCACCCCTCCACTTT. Amino acid sequence: CASSEGNSPLHF.

This clone appeared a single time. The chain combines TRBV30 with TRBJ1-6; D is ambiguous. CDR1 and CDR2 (germline): GTSNPN, SVGIG (reference sequence). The CDR3 covers 13 residues. The V and J ends lost 3 bases and 17 bases respectively, with 20 bases between them. DNA for the CDR3: TGTGCCTGGAGCGTCCACTTAATTCACCGAATCCACTTT. Translation: CAWSVHLIHRIHF. The full variable domain, its missing parts supplied by reference TRBV30 and TRBJ1-6, is SQTIHQWPATLVQPVGSPLSLECTVEGTSNPNLYWYRQAAGRGLQLLFYSVGIGQISSEVPQNLSASRPQDRQFILSSKKLLLSDSGFYLCAWSVHLIHRIHFGNGTRLTVT.

The gene calls are TRBV6-5 and TRBJ1-6, with 7 bases matching TRBD1. Germline V lookup: CDR1 MNHEY, CDR2 SVGAGI. CDR3 length: 15 amino acids. The junction had 10 bases not matched to a gene; V was cut back by 5 bases and J by 9 bases. The CDR3 DNA reads TGTGCCAGCAGTCTTGACAGGGCCTATGGTTCACCCCTCCACTTT. Protein product: CASSLDRAYGSPLHF.

The chain is built from TRBV3-1 (or the pseudogene TRBV3-2) and TRBJ2-7, with a weak D call TRBD2 (6 bases). CDR1 and CDR2 (germline): LGHDT, YNNKEL (reference sequence). The V end was cut by 1 base, the J end by 6 bases, with 10 bases between. The CDR3 consists of 13 residues. The CDR3 region has the DNA TGTGCCAGCAGCCAAGGGTACGGGGGCGAGCAGTACTTC. Its protein is CASSQGYGGEQYF.

For this clone: Other DNA sequences in this sample translate to the same CDR3. The chain uses TRBV19 and TRBJ2-3; D may be TRBD2 (5 bases). This CDR3 contains 15 residues. CDR1 and CDR2 from the germline V gene are LNHDA and SQIVND (reference sequence). Trimming removed 1 base at V and 0 bases at J, with 8 bases between. The CDR3 here is CASSIAGGSTDTQYF. The CDR3 DNA reads as TGTGCCAGTAGTATAGCGGGCGGGAGCACAGATACGCAGTATTTT.

V and J are TRBV4-1 and TRBJ2-3; TRBD2 agrees at 9 bases. Germline lookup yields CDR1 MGHRA and CDR2 YSYEKL. Trimming at V came to 0 bases and at J to 3 bases, leaving 4 bases not matched to a gene. The CDR3 runs to 16 residues. CDR3 sequence reads: CASSQDRTSATDTQYF. The CDR3 nucleotides are TGCGCCAGCAGCCAAGATCGGACTAGCGCTACAGATACGCAGTATTTT.

This sequence joins TRBV2 and TRBJ1-5; D gene uncertain. Looked up from germline, CDR1 is SNHLY and CDR2 is FYNNEI. Trimming shortened V by 4 bases and J by 4 bases, and 5 bases separated the two germline ends. The CDR3 length is 12 residues. The CDR3 DNA is TGTGCCAGCAGTGGGAGGAATCAGCCCCAGCATTTT. This encodes CASSGRNQPQHF.

In its sample, this clone was seen a few times. The chain links TRBV6-2 or TRBV6-3 to TRBJ2-7, with no clear D. Germline V gives CDR1 MNHEY, CDR2 SVGEGT. The V and J ends lost 5 bases and 1 base respectively, with 9 bases between them. This CDR3 has 13 amino acids. CDR3 protein: CASSPQTSYEQYF. The CDR3, as DNA: TGTGCCAGCAGTCCGCAGACATCCTACGAGCAGTACTTC.

The V gene is TRBV9, the J gene TRBJ1-4; D might be TRBD1 (6 bases). Trimming left V 2 bases short and J 4 bases short, with 12 bases between. The CDR3 is 15 residues long. Germline V lookup: CDR1 SGDLS, CDR2 YYNGEE. CDR3 sequence reads: CASSVGGLGNEKLFF. For the CDR3, the DNA is TGTGCCAGCAGCGTCGGGGGGCTTGGTAATGAAAAACTGTTTTTT.

This clone was seen more than once but under ten times. The rearrangement links TRBV11-2 to TRBJ2-7; D perhaps matches TRBD1 (7 bases). The CDR3 length is 15 residues. The germline gives CDR1 SGHAT, CDR2 FQNNGV. The germline V and J ends were trimmed by 3 bases and 7 bases, with 19 bases remaining between them. Here the CDR3 reads CASSFQGGRSGEQYF. In DNA, the CDR3 is TGTGCCAGCAGCTTCCAGGGGGGCCGCTCGGGTGAGCAGTACTTC.

The chain recombines TRBV9 with TRBJ2-1; TRBD1 is a possible D gene (5 bases). The CDR3 runs 13 residues. Trimming took off 0 bases at V and 7 bases at J, with 8 bases between the two ends. The V gene's germline CDR1 is SGDLS and CDR2 YYNGEE. The CDR3 coding sequence is TGTGCCAGCAGCGTAGGACAGTCGAATGAGCAGTTCTTC. Its translation: CASSVGQSNEQFF.

This rearrangement joins TRBV7-9 to TRBJ1-1, with 8 bases lining up with TRBD1. The CDR3 runs to 16 residues. Germline V gene lookup returns CDR1 SEHNR and CDR2 FQNEAQ (reference sequence). Trimming cost V 4 bases and J 3 bases; bases outside gene matches: 10. The DNA for the CDR3 is TGTGCCAGCAGCTCCAAGGACCGACAGGGGCACACTGAAGCTTTCTTT. Its translation is CASSSKDRQGHTEAFF.

This chain joins TRBV7-6 and TRBJ2-5; TRBD1 might be the D (6 bases). The CDR3 has 14 amino acids. Germline V gene lookup returns CDR1 SGHVS and CDR2 FNYEAQ. V was shortened by 5 bases and J by 2 bases, with 12 bases between the two germline ends. The CDR3 region is CASSTVQGQETQYF. CDR3 sequence (DNA): TGTGCCAGCAGCACGGTACAGGGTCAAGAGACCCAGTACTTC. Using reference TRBV7-6 and TRBJ2-5 for the parts outside the CDR3, the full variable domain is GAGVSQSPRYKVTKRGQDVALRCDPISGHVSLYWYRQALGQGPEFLTYFNYEAQQDKSGLPNDRFSAERPEGSISTLTIQRTEQRDSAMYRCASSTVQGQETQYFGPGTRLLVL.